This TCR beta chain was retrieved from a study of Graves' ophthalmopathy and Graves' hyperthyroidism. Whole-study context: Before any treatment, peripheral blood was taken at the initial diagnosis.

Deletions cut 3 bases from V and 3 bases from J, with 14 bases between. Germline assignment: CDR1 LNHNV and CDR2 YYDKDF (reference sequence). The CDR3 loop spans 15 amino acids. Amplification of TCR beta CDR3 regions used RNA transcripts. The authors performed first-round RT-PCR with HTBI primers and then a second-round multiplex PCR. Each CDR3 protein gets one entry after TCRdb re-called the multiplex PCR reads with MiXCR. Of a few hundred thousand distinct CDR3 sequences in the sample, about 16% were seen once. This clonotype came up many times. This TCR was recovered from a woman under 30 with stable Graves' hyperthyroidism. J is TRBJ1-2 and V is TRBV15, with no clear D. The sequencing sample was made of peripheral blood. The CDR3 nucleotides read TGTGCCACCAGCAGTGCCCAAAGGGTCCACTATGGCTACACCTTC. Translation gives CATSSAQRVHYGYTF.